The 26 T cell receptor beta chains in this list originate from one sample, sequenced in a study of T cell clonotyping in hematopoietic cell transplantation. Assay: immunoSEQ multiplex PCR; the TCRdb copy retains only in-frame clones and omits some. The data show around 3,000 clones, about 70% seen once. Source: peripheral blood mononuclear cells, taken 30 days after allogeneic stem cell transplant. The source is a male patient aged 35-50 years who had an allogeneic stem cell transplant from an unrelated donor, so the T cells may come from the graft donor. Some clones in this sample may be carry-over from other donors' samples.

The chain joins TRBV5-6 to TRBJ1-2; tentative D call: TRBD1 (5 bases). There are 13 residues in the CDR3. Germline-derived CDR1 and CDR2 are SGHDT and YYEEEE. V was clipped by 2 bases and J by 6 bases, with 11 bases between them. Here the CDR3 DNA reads TGTGCCAGCAGCTTACGAACAGGAAATGGCTACACCTTC. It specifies CASSLRTGNGYTF.

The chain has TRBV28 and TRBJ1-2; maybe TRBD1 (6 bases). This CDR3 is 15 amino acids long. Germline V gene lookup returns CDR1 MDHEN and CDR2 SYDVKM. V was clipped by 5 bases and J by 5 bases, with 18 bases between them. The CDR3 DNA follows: TGTGCCAGCAGTAAAGCCGGGGGCCAAGGGTATGGCTACACCTTC. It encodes CASSKAGGQGYGYTF.

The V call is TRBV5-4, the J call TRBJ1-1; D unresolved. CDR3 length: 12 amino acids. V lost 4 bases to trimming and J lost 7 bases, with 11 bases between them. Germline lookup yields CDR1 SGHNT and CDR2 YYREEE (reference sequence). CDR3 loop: CASSLSYGEAFF. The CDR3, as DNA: TGTGCCAGCAGCCTTTCGTATGGTGAAGCTTTCTTT.

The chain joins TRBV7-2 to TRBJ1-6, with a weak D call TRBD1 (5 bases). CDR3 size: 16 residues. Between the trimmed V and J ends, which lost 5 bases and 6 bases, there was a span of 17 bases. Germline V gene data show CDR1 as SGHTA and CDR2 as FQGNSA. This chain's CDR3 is CASSPTSDGGNSPLHF. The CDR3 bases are TGTGCCAGCAGCCCTACCTCGGATGGGGGTAATTCACCCCTCCACTTT.

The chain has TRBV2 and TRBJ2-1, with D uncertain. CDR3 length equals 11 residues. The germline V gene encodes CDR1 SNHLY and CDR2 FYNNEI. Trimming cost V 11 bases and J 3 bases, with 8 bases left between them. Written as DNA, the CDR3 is TGTGCCTGTGGGCTCTACAATGAGCAGTTCTTC. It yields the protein CACGLYNEQFF.

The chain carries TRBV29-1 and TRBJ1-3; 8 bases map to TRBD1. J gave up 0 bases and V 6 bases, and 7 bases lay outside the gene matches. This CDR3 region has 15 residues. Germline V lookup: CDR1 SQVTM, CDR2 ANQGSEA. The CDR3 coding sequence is TGCAGCGTCGTACCCACAGGGGGCTCTGGAAACACCATATATTTT. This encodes CSVVPTGGSGNTIYF. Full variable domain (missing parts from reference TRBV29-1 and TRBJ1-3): SAVISQKPSRDICQRGTSLTIQCQVDSQVTMMFWYRQQPGQSLTLIATANQGSEATYESGFVIDKFPISRPNLTFSTLTVSNMSPEDSSIYLCSVVPTGGSGNTIYFGEGSWLTVV.

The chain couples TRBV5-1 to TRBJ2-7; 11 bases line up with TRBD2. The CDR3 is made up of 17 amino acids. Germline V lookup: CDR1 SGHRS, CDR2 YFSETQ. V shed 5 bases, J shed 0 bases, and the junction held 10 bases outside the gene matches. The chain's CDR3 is CASSRGTSGLSSYEQYF. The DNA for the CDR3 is TGCGCCAGCAGTCGCGGGACTAGCGGACTAAGCTCCTACGAGCAGTACTTC.

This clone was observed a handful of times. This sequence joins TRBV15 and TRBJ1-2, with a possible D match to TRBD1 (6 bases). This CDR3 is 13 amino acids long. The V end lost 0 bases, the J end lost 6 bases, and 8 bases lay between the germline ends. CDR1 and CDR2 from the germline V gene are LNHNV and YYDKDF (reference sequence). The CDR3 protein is CATSREEGDGYTF. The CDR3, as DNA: TGTGCCACCAGCAGAGAGGAGGGGGATGGCTACACCTTC. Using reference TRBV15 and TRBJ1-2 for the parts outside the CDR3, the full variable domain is DAMVIQNPRYQVTQFGKPVTLSCSQTLNHNVMYWYQQKSSQAPKLLFHYYDKDFNNEADTPDNFQSRRPNTSFCFLDIRSPGLGDTAMYLCATSREEGDGYTFGSGTRLTVV.

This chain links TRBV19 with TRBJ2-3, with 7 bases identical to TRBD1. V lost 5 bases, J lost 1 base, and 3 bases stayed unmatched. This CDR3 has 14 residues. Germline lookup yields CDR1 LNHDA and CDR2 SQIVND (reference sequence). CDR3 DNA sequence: TGTGCCAGTAGTCCTGGACAGGGCACAGATACGCAGTATTTT. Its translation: CASSPGQGTDTQYF.

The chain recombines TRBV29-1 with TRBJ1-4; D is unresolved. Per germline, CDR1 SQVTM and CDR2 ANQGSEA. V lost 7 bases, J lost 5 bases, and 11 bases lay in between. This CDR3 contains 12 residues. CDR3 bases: TGCAGCGCGGGCAGGTGGAATGAAAAACTGTTTTTT. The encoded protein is CSAGRWNEKLFF. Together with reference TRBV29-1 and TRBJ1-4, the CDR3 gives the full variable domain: SAVISQKPSRDICQRGTSLTIQCQVDSQVTMMFWYRQQPGQSLTLIATANQGSEATYESGFVIDKFPISRPNLTFSTLTVSNMSPEDSSIYLCSAGRWNEKLFFGSGTQLSVL.

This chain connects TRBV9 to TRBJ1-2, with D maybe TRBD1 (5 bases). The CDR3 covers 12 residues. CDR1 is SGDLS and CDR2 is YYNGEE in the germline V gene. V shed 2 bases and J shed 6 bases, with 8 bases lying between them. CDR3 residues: CASSVQGHGYTF. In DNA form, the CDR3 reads TGTGCCAGCAGCGTTCAGGGACATGGCTACACCTTC. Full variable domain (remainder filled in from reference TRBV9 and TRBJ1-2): DSGVTQTPKHLITATGQRVTLRCSPRSGDLSVYWYQQSLDQGLQFLIQYYNGEERAKGNILERFSAQQFPDLHSELNLSSLELGDSALYFCASSVQGHGYTFGSGTRLTVV.

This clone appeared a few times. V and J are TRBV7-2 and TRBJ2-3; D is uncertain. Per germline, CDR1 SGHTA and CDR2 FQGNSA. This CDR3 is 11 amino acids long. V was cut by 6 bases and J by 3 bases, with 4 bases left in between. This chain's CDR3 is CASRFTDTQYF. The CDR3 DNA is TGTGCCAGCAGGTTTACAGATACGCAGTATTTT.

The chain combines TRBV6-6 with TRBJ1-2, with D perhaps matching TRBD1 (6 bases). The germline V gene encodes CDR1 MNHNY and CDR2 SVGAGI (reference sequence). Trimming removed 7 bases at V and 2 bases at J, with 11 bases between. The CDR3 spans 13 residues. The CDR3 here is CASTPGQNYGYTF. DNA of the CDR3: TGTGCCAGCACTCCCGGACAGAACTATGGCTACACCTTC.

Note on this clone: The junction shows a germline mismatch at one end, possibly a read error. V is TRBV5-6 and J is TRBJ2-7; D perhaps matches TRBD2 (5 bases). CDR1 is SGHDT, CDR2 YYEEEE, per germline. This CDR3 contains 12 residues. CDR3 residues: CASSLGESRKYF. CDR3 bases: TGTGCCAGCAGTTTGGGAGAAAGTAGAAAGTACTTC.

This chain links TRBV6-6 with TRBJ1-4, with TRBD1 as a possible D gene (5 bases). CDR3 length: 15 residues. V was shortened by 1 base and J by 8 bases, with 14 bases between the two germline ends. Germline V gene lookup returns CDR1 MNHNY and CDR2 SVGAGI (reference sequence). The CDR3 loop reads CASSYYGGGKEKLFF. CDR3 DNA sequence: TGTGCCAGCAGTTACTATGGGGGAGGGAAGGAAAAACTGTTTTTT.

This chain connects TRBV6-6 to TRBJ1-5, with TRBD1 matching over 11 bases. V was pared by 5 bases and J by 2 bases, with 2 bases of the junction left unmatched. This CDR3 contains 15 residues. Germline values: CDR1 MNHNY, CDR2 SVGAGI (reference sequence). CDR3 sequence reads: CASSGTGGGNQPQHF. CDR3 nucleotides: TGTGCCAGCAGTGGGACAGGGGGTGGCAATCAGCCCCAGCATTTT.

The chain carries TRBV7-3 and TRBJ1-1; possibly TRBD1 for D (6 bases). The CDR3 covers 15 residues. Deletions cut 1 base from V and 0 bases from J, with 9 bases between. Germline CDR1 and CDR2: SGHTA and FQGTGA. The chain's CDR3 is CASSLIGQLNTEAFF. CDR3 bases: TGTGCCAGCAGCTTAATCGGACAGCTGAACACTGAAGCTTTCTTT.

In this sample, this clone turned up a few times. CDR3 region: CASSQGAQGGETQYF. CDR3 DNA: TGTGCCAGCAGCCAAGGAGCCCAGGGCGGGGAGACCCAGTACTTC. The rearrangement joins TRBV4-2 to TRBJ2-5, with D perhaps given as TRBD1 or TRBD2 (5 bases each). V was pared by 1 base and J by 5 bases, with 14 bases between. CDR3 length: 15 residues. From germline, CDR1 is LGHNA and CDR2 YNFKEQ.

The CDR3 DNA is TGTGCCTGGAGTCAGGGGATCGACTATGGCTACACCTTC. Protein: CAWSQGIDYGYTF. This chain joins TRBV30 and TRBJ1-2; a possible D gene is TRBD1 (6 bases). V dropped 2 bases and J dropped 3 bases, with 10 bases sitting between them. Per germline, CDR1 GTSNPN and CDR2 SVGIG (reference sequence). The CDR3 has 13 residues.

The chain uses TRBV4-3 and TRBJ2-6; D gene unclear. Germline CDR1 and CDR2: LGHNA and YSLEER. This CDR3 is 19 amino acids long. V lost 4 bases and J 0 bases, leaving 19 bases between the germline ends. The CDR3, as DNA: TGCGCCAGCAGCCGAGCGTTAACAGTTCCTAACTCTGGGGCCAACGTCCTGACTTTC. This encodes CASSRALTVPNSGANVLTF.

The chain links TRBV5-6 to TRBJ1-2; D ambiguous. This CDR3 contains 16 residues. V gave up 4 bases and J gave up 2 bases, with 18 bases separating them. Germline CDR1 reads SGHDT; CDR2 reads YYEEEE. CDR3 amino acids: CASSRGGPVMNYGYTF. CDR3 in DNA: TGTGCCAGCAGCCGAGGCGGGCCGGTGATGAACTATGGCTACACCTTC.

Here the CDR3 DNA reads TGTGCCAGCAGCCCTGGCGTAGTGGGTCAGCCCCAGCATTTT. This translates into CASSPGVVGQPQHF. The genes are TRBV7-2 and TRBJ1-5; D gene uncertain. V was shortened by 5 bases and J by 6 bases, with 14 bases between the two germline ends. Germline CDR1 reads SGHTA; CDR2 reads FQGNSA. This CDR3 spans 14 amino acids.

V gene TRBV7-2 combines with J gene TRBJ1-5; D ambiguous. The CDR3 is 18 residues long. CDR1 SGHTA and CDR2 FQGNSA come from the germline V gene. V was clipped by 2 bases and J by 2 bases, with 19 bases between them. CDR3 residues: CASSLSVLDGGGNQPQHF. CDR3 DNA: TGTGCCAGCAGCTTAAGCGTCCTGGACGGAGGAGGCAATCAGCCCCAGCATTTT. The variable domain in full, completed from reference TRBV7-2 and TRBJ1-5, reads GAGVSQSPSNKVTEKGKDVELRCDPISGHTALYWYRQSLGQGLEFLIYFQGNSAPDKSGLPSDRFSAERTGGSVSTLTIQRTQQEDSAVYLCASSLSVLDGGGNQPQHFGDGTRLSIL.

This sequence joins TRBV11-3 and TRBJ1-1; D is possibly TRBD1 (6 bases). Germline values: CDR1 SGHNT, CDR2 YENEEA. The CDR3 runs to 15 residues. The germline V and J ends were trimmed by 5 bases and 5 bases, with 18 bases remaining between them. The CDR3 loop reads CASSARTGLQTEAFF. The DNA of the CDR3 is TGTGCCAGCAGCGCCCGAACAGGGCTACAAACTGAAGCTTTCTTT.

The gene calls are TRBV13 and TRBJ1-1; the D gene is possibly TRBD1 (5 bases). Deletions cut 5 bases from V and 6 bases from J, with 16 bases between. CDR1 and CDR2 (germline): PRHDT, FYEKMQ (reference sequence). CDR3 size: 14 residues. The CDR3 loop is CASSAPGYRSEAFF. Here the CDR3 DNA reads TGTGCCAGCAGCGCACCAGGGTATCGATCTGAAGCTTTCTTT.

The DNA of the CDR3 is TGTGCCAGCAGCCAACAGGTCGAGGCCGGGGGACTGTTTTTT. Translation gives CASSQQVEAGGLFF. J is TRBJ1-4 and V is TRBV14; weak D call: TRBD1 (5 bases). The germline gives CDR1 SGHDN, CDR2 FVKESK. This CDR3 has 14 residues. Trimming shortened V by 2 bases and J by 13 bases, and 17 bases separated the two germline ends. The variable domain in full, with the rest retrieved from reference TRBV14 and TRBJ1-4, is EAGVTQFPSHSVIEKGQTVTLRCDPISGHDNLYWYRRVMGKEIKFLLHFVKESKQDESGMPNNRFLAERTGGTYSTLKVQPAELEDSGVYFCASSQQVEAGGLFFGSGTQLSVL.